This T cell receptor beta chain was retrieved from a study of blood T cell repertoires in COVID-19. Study background: Acute and convalescent COVID-19 samples came from the United States, Italy and Spain. PBMCs, B-cell-depleted T cells, or T cells were the source of the cDNA or gDNA that made up the material.

V trimming: 6 bases; J trimming: 3 bases; junction bases outside the gene matches: 3. The CDR3 is 13 amino acids. Germline-derived CDR1 and CDR2 are SGHRS and YFSETQ. The protocol was immunoSEQ multiplex PCR, while the TCRdb copy is restricted to in-frame clones and leaves out a portion. The table shows 45,000 to 70,000 clones, with around 67% occurring only once. This chain links TRBV5-1 with TRBJ2-3; TRBD2 matches 8 bases. The sequence was collected from a woman between 45 and 65 years old with active or convalescent COVID-19. The sample was peripheral blood. For the CDR3, the DNA is TGCGCCAGCAAAGCGGGAGAGACAGATACGCAGTATTTT. Its translation is CASKAGETDTQYF.